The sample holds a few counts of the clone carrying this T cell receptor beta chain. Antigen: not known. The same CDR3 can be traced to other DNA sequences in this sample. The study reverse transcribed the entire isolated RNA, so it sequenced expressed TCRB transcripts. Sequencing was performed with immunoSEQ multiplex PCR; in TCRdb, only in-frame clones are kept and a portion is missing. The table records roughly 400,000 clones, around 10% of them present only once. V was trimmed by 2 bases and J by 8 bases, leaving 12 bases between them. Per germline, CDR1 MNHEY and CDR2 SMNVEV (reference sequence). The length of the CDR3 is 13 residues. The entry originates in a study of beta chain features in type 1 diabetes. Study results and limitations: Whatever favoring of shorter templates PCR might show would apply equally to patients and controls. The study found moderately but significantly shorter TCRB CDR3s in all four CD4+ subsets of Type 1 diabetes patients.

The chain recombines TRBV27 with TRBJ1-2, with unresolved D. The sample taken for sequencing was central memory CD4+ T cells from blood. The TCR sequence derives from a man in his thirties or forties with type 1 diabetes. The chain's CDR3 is CASSLRGSGGYTF. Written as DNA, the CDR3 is TGTGCCAGCAGTTTACGAGGATCAGGCGGCTACACCTTC.